This T cell receptor beta chain was documented in a study of blood T cell repertoires in COVID-19. Overall study: The samples span acute and convalescent COVID-19 from the United States, Italy and Spain.

Living in roughly 23 US areas, the participants were between roughly 18 and 89 years of age. In the source study's methods: Amplifying reference gene primers gave estimates of nucleated cell counts. Libraries were prepared by immunoSEQ multiplex PCR; TCRdb keeps only in-frame clonotypes and omits some of them. Clonal size and the V and J genes are those of that table, whereas D and trimming came from the DNA. The table records roughly 250,000 clones, around nine tenths of them present only once. Germline V gene data show CDR1 as LNHDA and CDR2 as SQIVND (reference sequence). This CDR3 region has 12 residues. V lost 6 bases, J lost 5 bases, and 8 bases lay in between.

This chain connects TRBV19 to TRBJ2-1; no firm D call. Sequencing was performed on PBMCs or T cells enriched from blood (not recorded which). This TCR was sampled from a woman aged 50 to 60 who had recovered from COVID-19. The CDR3 loop is CASRQTNNEQFF. In nucleotides, the CDR3 is TGTGCCAGTAGACAAACAAACAATGAGCAGTTCTTC.